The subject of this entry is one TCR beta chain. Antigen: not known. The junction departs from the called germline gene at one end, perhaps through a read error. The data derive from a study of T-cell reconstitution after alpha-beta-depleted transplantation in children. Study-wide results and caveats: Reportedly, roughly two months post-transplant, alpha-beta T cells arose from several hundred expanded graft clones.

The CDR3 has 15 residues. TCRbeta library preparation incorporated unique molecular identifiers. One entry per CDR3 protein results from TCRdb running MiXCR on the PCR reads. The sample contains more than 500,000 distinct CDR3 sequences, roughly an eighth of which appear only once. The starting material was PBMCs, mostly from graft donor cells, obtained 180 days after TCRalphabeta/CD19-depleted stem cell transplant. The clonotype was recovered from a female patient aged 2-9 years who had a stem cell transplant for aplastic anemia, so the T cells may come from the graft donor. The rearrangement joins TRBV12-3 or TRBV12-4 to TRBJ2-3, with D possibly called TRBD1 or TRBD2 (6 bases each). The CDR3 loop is CASRGEWGDTHTQYF. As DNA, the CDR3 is TGTGCCAGCAGAGGGGAGTGGGGGGACACACATACGCAGTATTTT.